These T cell receptor beta chains were read from a single sample in a study of blood T cell repertoires in COVID-19. Here immunoSEQ multiplex PCR was the method, and the copy in TCRdb shows in-frame clones only, minus some. The repertoire includes around 150,000 clones, 70% to 90% of them detected once, and approximately 5% sits in the top ten. Sequences were obtained from peripheral blood. These receptors all come from a woman aged 45-65 years with acute or convalescent COVID-19. The conserved cysteine and the conserved F or W are not part of the CDR3 here. Some rows have no size entry. The others give once, few or many, or a class for an expanded clone.

>TRBJ2-4|TRBV2|-
GRFEGGNIQY
>TRBJ1-4|TRBV3-1/TRBV3-2|many
ASSRWGRENEKLF
>TRBJ1-5|TRBV16|-
ASSQSGGSGQPQH
>TRBJ1-2|TRBV3-1/TRBV3-2|-
ASSQEGAAAARNGYT
>TRBJ1-2|TRBV19|-
ASSVRQGAETYGYT
>TRBJ2-7|TRBV6-5|-
ASSYRWEQY
>TRBJ1-4|TRBV2|-
ASSFGGNEKLF
>TRBJ2-1|TRBV19|-
ASSEGLAGVEF
>TRBJ1-5|TRBV19|once
ASSSSPRTGEH
>TRBJ2-7|TRBV21-1|-
ASSGENRN
>TRBJ2-7|TRBV28|-
ASSLTGAPAYEQY
>TRBJ1-6|TRBV5-8|-
ASSPSNSPLH
>TRBJ1-5|TRBV11-2|many
ASSPGTANQPQH
>TRBJ2-5|TRBV7-8|-
ASTPGPSGAQY
>TRBJ2-3|TRBV7-3|-
ASSLGQGRLAAQY
>TRBJ2-7|TRBV5-1|-
ASSHREASYEQY
>TRBJ1-4|TRBV3-1/TRBV3-2|-
ASSPLRGNEKLF
>TRBJ2-1|TRBV9|-
ASSAGVETYNEQF
>TRBJ2-7|TRBV2|-
ASSEGVLDVYEQY
>TRBJ2-1|TRBV5-1|-
ASSSRGPGNEQF
>TRBJ2-1|TRBV9|few
ASSVAHGRGDYNEQF
>TRBJ1-5|TRBV29-1|-
SVEEGGGQPQH
>TRBJ1-1|TRBV10-3|-
AISETQGESEAF
>TRBJ1-1|TRBV7-6|few
ASSKRGTEAF
>TRBJ1-5|TRBV19|-
ASGQGHGNQPQH
>TRBJ2-7|TRBV4-3|-
ASSQGPGGSYEQY
>TRBJ2-1|TRBV29-1|-
SVEGTSGGREQF
>TRBJ2-1|TRBV7-8|-
ASSPRTGEAYNEQF
>TRBJ1-6|TRBV2|-
ASEGQGNSPLH
>TRBJ2-1|TRBV2|-
ASSGGLPSSYNEQF
>TRBJ1-2|TRBV7-2|-
ASSQMGPPYGYT
>TRBJ2-5|TRBV6-2/TRBV6-3|once
ASSRGTSGGWGETQY
>TRBJ1-2|TRBV4-3|-
ASSPPTANYGYT
>TRBJ1-2|TRBV18|-
ASSPFSEGRSYGYT
>TRBJ2-1|TRBV19|-
ASSDQGGNEQF
>TRBJ1-5|TRBV19|-
ASTTVLNQPQH
>TRBJ2-5|TRBV6-5|-
ASMEFGGQTQY
>TRBJ1-4|TRBV7-9|-
ASSLGLSGEKLF
>TRBJ1-2|TRBV7-2|-
ASSRTGTAYGYT
>TRBJ2-1|TRBV3-1/TRBV3-2|-
ASSLRGLNSYNEQF
>TRBJ2-7|TRBV5-5|-
ASSLIPGSYEQY
>TRBJ2-1|TRBV19|-
ASSISSGVIYEQF
>TRBJ1-2|TRBV9|once
ASSVGGGNYGYT
>TRBJ1-2|TRBV5-1|-
ASSYDGRGYGYT
>TRBJ2-3|TRBV5-4|-
ASSLLAGTDTQY
>TRBJ2-5|TRBV2|few
ASSAETKETQY
>TRBJ1-1|TRBV23-1|-
ASSQPTTGRTEAF
>TRBJ1-2|TRBV5-1|-
ASSLETGLGYT
>TRBJ1-2|TRBV29-1|few
SVALTTGVDGYT
>TRBJ1-4|TRBV19|-
ASKILPGVGEKLF
>TRBJ2-1|TRBV9|-
ASSVLTGGEQF
>TRBJ2-7|TRBV5-5|-
ASSTSEVRSYEQY
>TRBJ1-1|TRBV29-1|-
SVELGEATEAF
>TRBJ2-1|TRBV7-9|-
ASAGGGAFVNEQF
>TRBJ1-5|TRBV19|few
ASTLGAYSNQPQH
>TRBJ2-4|TRBV11-1|once
ASSLDIAKNIQY
>TRBJ1-1|TRBV14|-
ASSQISSVNTEAF
>TRBJ2-1|TRBV5-1|-
ASSPTAGTSNEQF
>TRBJ2-1|TRBV6-2/TRBV6-3|-
ASSPTSGAVNEQF